This TCR beta chain was retrieved from a study of T cells after yellow fever vaccination. In TCRdb, the 5' RACE reads were re-called with MiXCR into one record per CDR3 protein. The table records about 340,000 distinct CDR3 sequences, about 8.7% of them present only once. Findings of the study overall: One caveat is that FACS-sorted repertoires could contain abundant clonotypes contaminating from the bulk population. Relatively few clonotypes were ones that appeared in both CD4 and CD8 compartments. Among primary-vaccination clones, most reappeared after the booster, at roughly 96% for CD4 and around 91% for CD8. The study found a weaker secondary response that peaked faster, day 5 versus 15.

Germline values: CDR1 SGHRS, CDR2 YFSETQ. V lost 4 bases, J lost 0 bases, and 11 bases lay in between. This CDR3 has 15 residues. Only a few counts were recorded for this clonotype. The antigen is unknown. The receptor was derived from a man younger than 35 who received the YFV17D yellow fever vaccine. V gene TRBV5-1 combines with J gene TRBJ2-1; D ambiguous. The starting material was PBMCs, obtained on the day of the first yellow fever vaccination. CDR3 nucleotide sequence: TGCGCCAGCAGCGCTGGAGATTCCTCCTACAATGAGCAGTTCTTC. This translates into CASSAGDSSYNEQFF.